A selection of T cell receptor beta chains follows, all from one sample in a study of spatial heterogeneity in lung cancer. TCRdb reanalysed the 5' RACE reads using MiXCR and keeps one entry per CDR3 protein. Found here are about 100,000 distinct CDR3 sequences, nearly 4.5% of them singletons; the top ten hold around 20%. This specimen consisted of lung tumor tissue, obtained at surgery. The source is a male donor with early-stage non-small cell lung cancer. The CDR3 runs from the conserved cysteine through the conserved F or W. Each record gives: V gene, clone size, D gene, CDR3 length, J gene, CDR3 DNA, CDR3 protein. A D gene is named only where the DNA matches it firmly. Rows give clone size only sometimes, using once, few, many, or a class for an expanded clone.

V gene: TRBV18; clone size: many; D gene: NA; CDR3 length: 15; J gene: TRBJ2-3; CDR3 DNA: TGTGCCAGCTCACCAGAAGTATCTAGCACAGATACGCAGTATTTT; CDR3 protein: CASSPEVSSTDTQYF
V gene: TRBV28; clone size: many; D gene: NA; CDR3 length: 12; J gene: TRBJ1-2; CDR3 DNA: TGTGCCAGCAACGCCGAGTGGAAAGGCTACACCTTC; CDR3 protein: CASNAEWKGYTF
V gene: TRBV6-5; clone size: many; D gene: TRBD1; CDR3 length: 14; J gene: TRBJ1-6; CDR3 DNA: TGTGCCAGCAGTTACGAGGGGGCTCGTTCACCCCTCCACTTT; CDR3 protein: CASSYEGARSPLHF
V gene: TRBV3-1; clone size: NA; D gene: NA; CDR3 length: 14; J gene: TRBJ2-3; CDR3 DNA: TGTGCCAGCAGCCGACAGGCTGGCACAGATACGCAGTATTTT; CDR3 protein: CASSRQAGTDTQYF
V gene: TRBV28; clone size: many; D gene: TRBD2; CDR3 length: 15; J gene: TRBJ2-7; CDR3 DNA: TGTGCCAGCAGTTTAACGTCTAGCGGAGTTTACGAGCGGTACTTC; CDR3 protein: CASSLTSSGVYERYF
V gene: TRBV6-5; clone size: many; D gene: NA; CDR3 length: 15; J gene: TRBJ2-1; CDR3 DNA: TGTGCCAGCAGTTACTCGGTCGGGCCGTACAATGAGCAGTTCTTC; CDR3 protein: CASSYSVGPYNEQFF
V gene: TRBV6-1; clone size: many; D gene: NA; CDR3 length: 14; J gene: TRBJ1-5; CDR3 DNA: TGTGCCAGCAGTGAGGGTGGACGCAGGGGGCCCCAGCATTTT; CDR3 protein: CASSEGGRRGPQHF
V gene: TRBV5-1; clone size: many; D gene: NA; CDR3 length: 15; J gene: TRBJ2-7; CDR3 DNA: TGCGCCAGCAGCTTGGGTGAACTTCAGAGACCCGAGCAGTACTTC; CDR3 protein: CASSLGELQRPEQYF
V gene: TRBV28; clone size: many; D gene: NA; CDR3 length: 11; J gene: TRBJ2-7; CDR3 DNA: TGTGCCAGCGCGACCTCCTACGAGCAGTACTTC; CDR3 protein: CASATSYEQYF
V gene: TRBV12-3/TRBV12-4; clone size: many; D gene: TRBD1; CDR3 length: 15; J gene: TRBJ1-4; CDR3 DNA: TGTGCCAGCAGCCGTACAGGGGACGGGAATGAAAAACTGTTTTTT; CDR3 protein: CASSRTGDGNEKLFF
V gene: TRBV28; clone size: NA; D gene: TRBD2; CDR3 length: 17; J gene: TRBJ2-5; CDR3 DNA: TGTGCCAGTTCCCTCCGGACTAGCGGAGAGGGGGGAGAGACCCAGTACTTC; CDR3 protein: CASSLRTSGEGGETQYF
V gene: TRBV10-3; clone size: NA; D gene: TRBD2; CDR3 length: 18; J gene: TRBJ2-3; CDR3 DNA: TGTGCCATCAGTGAGTGGCTAGCGGGAGGGGAAAGCACAGATACGCAGTATTTT; CDR3 protein: CAISEWLAGGESTDTQYF
V gene: TRBV4-1; clone size: few; D gene: TRBD1; CDR3 length: 15; J gene: TRBJ2-7; CDR3 DNA: TGCGCCAGCAGCCCGAGACAGGGGTATTCCTACGAGCAGTACTTC; CDR3 protein: CASSPRQGYSYEQYF
V gene: TRBV18; clone size: many; D gene: NA; CDR3 length: 15; J gene: TRBJ2-1; CDR3 DNA: TGTGCCAGCTCACCCGGAGGGCATGCCTACAATGAGCAGTTCTTC; CDR3 protein: CASSPGGHAYNEQFF
V gene: TRBV11-2; clone size: many; D gene: NA; CDR3 length: 12; J gene: TRBJ2-4; CDR3 DNA: TGTGCCAGCAGCCCCTCCTTGAACATTCAGTACTTC; CDR3 protein: CASSPSLNIQYF
V gene: TRBV6-6; clone size: many; D gene: NA; CDR3 length: 15; J gene: TRBJ2-1; CDR3 DNA: TGTGCCAGCAGTTACGCCCGGGACACCTACAATGAGCAGTTCTTC; CDR3 protein: CASSYARDTYNEQFF
V gene: TRBV7-9; clone size: NA; D gene: NA; CDR3 length: 16; J gene: TRBJ2-5; CDR3 DNA: TGTGCCAGCAGCTTGATCGTTGGGGTCCTCCAAGAGACCCAGTACTTC; CDR3 protein: CASSLIVGVLQETQYF
V gene: TRBV5-1; clone size: many; D gene: NA; CDR3 length: 16; J gene: TRBJ2-7; CDR3 DNA: TGCGCCAGCAGCTTGCGAGGACCACCCTTTTTCTACGAGCAGTACTTC; CDR3 protein: CASSLRGPPFFYEQYF
V gene: TRBV29-1; clone size: NA; D gene: NA; CDR3 length: 13; J gene: TRBJ2-5; CDR3 DNA: TGCAGCGGGGGGGAAGGGAGCCAAGAGACCCAGTACTTC; CDR3 protein: CSGGEGSQETQYF
V gene: TRBV29-1; clone size: many; D gene: NA; CDR3 length: 13; J gene: TRBJ1-2; CDR3 DNA: TGCAGCGTTGAAGATCCCGTCTTGCGTGGCTACACCTTC; CDR3 protein: CSVEDPVLRGYTF
V gene: TRBV6-1; clone size: many; D gene: TRBD1; CDR3 length: 14; J gene: TRBJ2-7; CDR3 DNA: TGTGCCAGCCTGACAGGGCCAGAAGGGTACGAGCAGTACTTC; CDR3 protein: CASLTGPEGYEQYF
V gene: TRBV6-5; clone size: few; D gene: TRBD1; CDR3 length: 14; J gene: TRBJ2-1; CDR3 DNA: TGTGCCAGCAGTACTGGGGACAGGGTCTATGAGCAGTTCTTC; CDR3 protein: CASSTGDRVYEQFF
V gene: TRBV4-1; clone size: NA; D gene: NA; CDR3 length: 14; J gene: TRBJ2-1; CDR3 DNA: TGCGCCAGCAGCCAAGAGTGGGGCTACAATGAGCAGTTCTTC; CDR3 protein: CASSQEWGYNEQFF
V gene: TRBV4-1; clone size: many; D gene: NA; CDR3 length: 16; J gene: TRBJ2-1; CDR3 DNA: TGCGCCAGCAGCCAAGCCGGGGCTAGCGACTACAATGAGCAGTTCTTC; CDR3 protein: CASSQAGASDYNEQFF
V gene: TRBV6-1; clone size: many; D gene: NA; CDR3 length: 15; J gene: TRBJ1-2; CDR3 DNA: TGTGCCAGCAGTGTGAGGGACGCAACTAACTATGGCTACACCTTC; CDR3 protein: CASSVRDATNYGYTF
V gene: TRBV4-1; clone size: many; D gene: NA; CDR3 length: 15; J gene: TRBJ1-2; CDR3 DNA: TGCGCCAGCAGCCAAGAACCAAGAGGGGCCAATGGCTACACCTTC; CDR3 protein: CASSQEPRGANGYTF
V gene: TRBV11-2; clone size: many; D gene: TRBD2; CDR3 length: 20; J gene: TRBJ2-3; CDR3 DNA: TGTGCCAGCAGCTCCCACCCCGGGACTAGCGGGAGGTCTGTGGGAGATACGCAGTATTTT; CDR3 protein: CASSSHPGTSGRSVGDTQYF
V gene: TRBV20-1; clone size: many; D gene: NA; CDR3 length: 13; J gene: TRBJ2-7; CDR3 DNA: TGCAGTGCGAGCCTAGCCGCTACCTACGAGCAGTACTTC; CDR3 protein: CSASLAATYEQYF
V gene: TRBV24-1; clone size: many; D gene: NA; CDR3 length: 18; J gene: TRBJ2-6; CDR3 DNA: TGTGCCACCAGTGATCCCCGGTCCGCCAGCTCTGGGGCCAACGTCCTGACTTTC; CDR3 protein: CATSDPRSASSGANVLTF